The 15 T cell receptor beta chains below were found in one sample sequenced in a study of T cells in localized non-small cell lung cancer. TCRdb keeps only in-frame clones here, not all; method: immunoSEQ multiplex PCR. This sample has approximately 65,000 clones, with roughly 76% found just once. This sample comprised PBMCs, obtained before any cancer treatment. The receptors come from a man aged 35-75 years with stage II lung adenocarcinoma.

This chain connects TRBV6-1 to TRBJ2-2; D remains unclear. The V and J ends lost 8 bases and 6 bases respectively, with 7 bases between them. The CDR3 extends over 11 amino acids. From germline, CDR1 is MNHNS and CDR2 SASEGT. The CDR3: CASFLAGELFF. The CDR3 nucleotides read TGTGCCAGCTTCTTAGCCGGGGAGCTGTTTTTT.

V usage is TRBV5-6 and J usage is TRBJ2-1, with a weak D call TRBD2 (5 bases). The CDR3 contains 15 residues. Germline V gene sequence: CDR1 SGHDT, CDR2 YYEEEE. V dropped 2 bases and J dropped 6 bases, with 15 bases sitting between them. Here the CDR3 DNA reads TGTGCCAGCAGCTTTGAGGGCGTTATCCTCAATGAGCAGTTCTTC. This translates into CASSFEGVILNEQFF.

This CDR3 reads CASRRVPNFPEAFF. The DNA for the CDR3 is TGTGCCAGCAGGAGGGTTCCTAATTTCCCTGAAGCTTTCTTT. V gene TRBV6-5 combines with J gene TRBJ1-1; D not certain. The CDR3 length is 14 residues. V shed 6 bases and J shed 6 bases, with 17 bases lying between them. CDR1 and CDR2 from the germline V gene are MNHEY and SVGAGI.

The chain uses TRBV6-6 and TRBJ1-5, with D possibly TRBD1 on 5 matching bases. Trimming removed 6 bases from V and 4 bases from J, with 16 bases in between. From germline, CDR1 is MNHNY and CDR2 SVGAGI (reference sequence). This CDR3 has 15 amino acids. The CDR3 reads CASRGTGTVNQPQHF. The CDR3 DNA follows: TGTGCCAGCAGAGGGACTGGGACGGTTAATCAGCCCCAGCATTTT.

The genes are TRBV29-1 and TRBJ1-1, with 7 nucleotides matching TRBD1. The CDR3 has 12 residues. Trimming removed 6 bases from V and 4 bases from J; junction bases left unmatched: 5. Germline CDR1 and CDR2: SQVTM and ANQGSEA. The DNA of the CDR3 is TGCAGCGTCCGACAGGGAAGCACTGAAGCTTTCTTT. Protein sequence: CSVRQGSTEAFF.

The chain carries TRBV6-1 and TRBJ1-1; D unclear. The CDR3 totals 12 residues. CDR1 and CDR2 (germline): MNHNS, SASEGT. V was pared by 3 bases and J by 3 bases, with 5 bases between. CDR3 sequence reads: CASSDSHTEAFF. Here the CDR3 DNA reads TGTGCCAGCAGTGACAGTCACACTGAAGCTTTCTTT.

The chain's CDR3 is CASSSMSNQPQHF. The CDR3 region has the DNA TGTGCCAGTAGTTCGATGAGCAATCAGCCCCAGCATTTT. The genes are TRBV19 and TRBJ1-5; unclear D gene. V lost 5 bases, J lost 1 base, and 6 bases lay in between. CDR3 length: 13 residues. CDR1 and CDR2 (germline): LNHDA, SQIVND (reference sequence). The full variable domain, with the rest looked up from reference TRBV19 and TRBJ1-5, is DGGITQSPKYLFRKEGQNVTLSCEQNLNHDAMYWYRQDPGQGLRLIYYSQIVNDFQKGDIAEGYSVSREKKESFPLTVTSAQKNPTAFYLCASSSMSNQPQHFGDGTRLSIL.

The chain links TRBV13 to TRBJ2-1, with TRBD2 matching 12 bases. The CDR3 spans 15 residues. Germline CDR1 and CDR2: PRHDT and FYEKMQ (reference sequence). The V segment lost 2 bases and the J segment 6 bases; nucleotides outside the gene matches: 2. CDR3 coding DNA: TGTGCCAGCAGCTTACCTAGCGGGAGGGCCAATGAGCAGTTCTTC. Its translation is CASSLPSGRANEQFF.

The V and J genes are TRBV4-3 and TRBJ2-2, with D maybe TRBD2 (6 bases). Trimming took off 2 bases at V and 1 base at J, with 11 bases between the two ends. CDR3 size: 16 residues. Germline CDR1 reads LGHNA; CDR2 reads YSLEER. The CDR3 nucleotides read TGCGCCAGCAGCCAATGGGAGGACCTGAACACCGGGGAGCTGTTTTTT. It codes for CASSQWEDLNTGELFF.

The rearrangement uses TRBV6-5 and TRBJ1-4; TRBD1 aligns across 10 bases. The CDR3 is 15 amino acids. V was clipped by 6 bases and J by 6 bases; unmatched bases: 7. CDR1 is MNHEY and CDR2 is SVGAGI in the germline V gene. The CDR3 coding sequence is TGTGCCAGCAGCCGCACCGGGACAGGGGATGAAAAACTGTTTTTT. It is translated as CASSRTGTGDEKLFF.

This clone has a single count. As DNA, the CDR3 is TGTGCCAGCAGGCTAACTTCATTCAGGGTGGATGGCTACACCTTC. As protein: CASRLTSFRVDGYTF. This chain links TRBV5-8 with TRBJ1-2; tentative D call: TRBD1 (5 bases). V was shortened by 5 bases and J by 6 bases, with 20 bases between the two germline ends. CDR3 length equals 15 residues. Germline V CDR1 and CDR2: SGHTS, YDEGEE.

The chain uses TRBV6-5 and TRBJ1-2; TRBD1 matches 7 bases. The J segment lost 5 bases and the V segment lost 1 base, leaving 10 bases of the junction unmatched. CDR1 MNHEY and CDR2 SVGAGI come from the germline V gene. The CDR3 runs to 16 residues. CDR3 coding DNA: TGTGCCAGCAGTTACTTCCCCCCAGACAGGGCGTATGGCTACACCTTC. Translated, it gives CASSYFPPDRAYGYTF.

This sequence joins TRBV9 and TRBJ2-3; 11 bases fit TRBD1. V gave up 0 bases and J gave up 3 bases; unmatched junction bases: 3. The CDR3 loop spans 16 amino acids. Germline V gene lookup returns CDR1 SGDLS and CDR2 YYNGEE. This chain's CDR3 is CASSVGGTGGTDTQYF. The CDR3 DNA reads as TGTGCCAGCAGCGTAGGCGGGACAGGGGGTACAGATACGCAGTATTTT.

The V call is TRBV12-5, the J call TRBJ1-1; D is ambiguous. The germline CDR1 and CDR2 sequences are LGHNT and FRNRAP. V was trimmed by 6 bases and J by 3 bases, leaving 35 bases between them. The CDR3 extends over 21 amino acids. CDR3 DNA sequence: TGTGCTAGTGGCCGGACCCTCGGGCAGCTGATAGCCTCCACCATCTACACTGAAGCTTTCTTT. Translating it yields CASGRTLGQLIASTIYTEAFF.

This clone was observed a single time. The rearrangement links TRBV7-2 to TRBJ1-2, with no clear D. The V gene lost 5 bases and the J gene lost 0 bases, with 10 bases spanning the gap. CDR1 and CDR2 (germline): SGHTA, FQGNSA. The CDR3 loop spans 14 amino acids. The CDR3 region is CASSIYGANYGYTF. Here the CDR3 DNA reads TGTGCCAGCAGCATATACGGGGCTAACTATGGCTACACCTTC.